Below, 25 T cell receptor beta chains from the same sample are listed, as sequenced in a study of T cell repertoires in cytomegalovirus infection. TCRdb itself ran the reads through MiXCR, one entry per CDR3 protein. The sample comprises more than 150,000 distinct CDR3 sequences, 15% to 20% of which are singletons, and 2.5% to 3% rests with the top ten. The sample was PBMCs. These TCRs come from a human donor in good health (CMV status not recorded). Some clones in this sample may be carry-over from other donors' samples.

The rearrangement links TRBV30 to TRBJ2-1; D may correspond to TRBD1 or TRBD2 (7 bases each). Per the germline V gene, CDR1 is GTSNPN and CDR2 is SVGIG (reference sequence). The CDR3 length is 12 residues. V was clipped by 8 bases and J by 4 bases, with 12 bases between them. The CDR3 loop is CAGGGQYNEQFF. The CDR3, as DNA: TGTGCCGGGGGGGGACAGTACAATGAGCAGTTCTTC.

This clonotype has just a few counts. V gene TRBV7-9 combines with J gene TRBJ2-1, with TRBD2 matching over 7 bases. In germline, CDR1 is SEHNR, CDR2 FQNEAQ (reference sequence). V lost 2 bases and J lost 3; bases outside the gene matches: 10. The CDR3 is 17 amino acids. The CDR3 bases are TGTGCCAGCAGCTTAAAAAGGACTAGGCCCGACTACAATGAGCAGTTCTTC. As protein: CASSLKRTRPDYNEQFF.

V and J are TRBV12-3 or TRBV12-4 and TRBJ1-1; D gene ambiguous. This CDR3 is built from 13 residues. With 5 bases removed from V and 1 base from J, the gap between germline ends came to 8 bases. CDR3 loop: CASSTHENTEAFF. The CDR3 DNA reads as TGTGCCAGCAGTACACACGAGAACACTGAAGCTTTCTTT.

A few counts support this clonotype. V and J are TRBV20-1 and TRBJ2-5; D may be TRBD2 (6 bases). V was shortened by 5 bases and J by 4 bases, with 8 bases between the two germline ends. Germline V gene sequence: CDR1 DFQATT, CDR2 SNEGSKA (reference sequence). The CDR3 loop spans 11 amino acids. DNA of the CDR3: TGCAGTGCTGAGGGAGGAGAGACCCAGTACTTC. Translated: CSAEGGETQYF.

There are a few counts of this clonotype. The gene calls are TRBV11-1 and TRBJ2-1; TRBD2 aligns across 8 bases. The germline gives CDR1 SGHAT, CDR2 FQDESV (reference sequence). V lost 5 bases to trimming and J lost 9 bases; unmatched junction nucleotides: 9. The CDR3 spans 14 residues. The CDR3: CASSHGLATGEQFF. CDR3 in DNA: TGTGCCAGCAGCCACGGACTAGCAACTGGTGAGCAGTTCTTC.

This chain uses TRBV9 with TRBJ2-3; D is undetermined. Trimming cost V 0 bases and J 6 bases, with 8 bases left between them. Germline assignment: CDR1 SGDLS and CDR2 YYNGEE. The CDR3 length is 13 residues. CDR3 DNA: TGTGCCAGCAGCGTAGAGCAACGGGATACGCAGTATTTT. Residues: CASSVEQRDTQYF.

This clonotype came up many times. The chain recombines TRBV12-3 or TRBV12-4 with TRBJ2-7; D is uncertain. This CDR3 is built from 14 residues. Trimming removed 3 bases at V and 7 bases at J, with 16 bases between. CDR3 DNA: TGTGCCAGCAGTTTTTCAGTTCTTCCTTGGGAGCAGTACTTC. Translating gives CASSFSVLPWEQYF.

The rearrangement joins TRBV28 to TRBJ2-3, with TRBD2 identical over 11 bases. V lost 8 bases and J lost 0; bases outside the gene matches: 13. Germline CDR1 is MDHEN and CDR2 is SYDVKM. The length of the CDR3 is 18 residues. CDR3 sequence: CASGLAGGVGLSTDTQYF. DNA of the CDR3: TGTGCCAGCGGTCTAGCGGGAGGAGTTGGCTTGAGCACAGATACGCAGTATTTT.

The chain carries TRBV28 and TRBJ2-7, with D uncertain. Germline V gene sequence: CDR1 MDHEN, CDR2 SYDVKM. V was cut by 3 bases and J by 6 bases, with 12 bases left in between. The CDR3 runs to 13 residues. The CDR3 DNA reads as TGTGCCAGCAGTTTGGGCTTGGTGAGCGAGCAGTACTTC. This translates into CASSLGLVSEQYF.

This chain uses TRBV5-4 with TRBJ2-7, with 14 bases fitting TRBD2. The germline V gene encodes CDR1 SGHNT and CDR2 YYREEE (reference sequence). CDR3 length equals 15 residues. V was clipped by 4 bases and J by 5 bases; unmatched bases: 5. CDR3: CASSEPGLAGDEQYF. CDR3 bases: TGTGCCAGCAGCGAACCGGGACTAGCGGGAGACGAGCAGTACTTC.

This clonotype came up a few times. The junction and the germline gene differ at one end; a read error may be behind it. This chain joins TRBV5-6 and TRBJ2-4, with 10 bases that match TRBD2. Germline-derived CDR1 and CDR2 are SGHDT and YYEEEE. The CDR3 covers 13 residues. The CDR3 DNA reads as TGTGCCAGCAGCGCCAGCCCACCGGGACTAGCGCGATTC. Amino acids: CASSASPPGLARF.

This chain connects TRBV19 to TRBJ1-1, with D tentatively TRBD1 (6 bases). The length of the CDR3 is 16 residues. Germline loops: CDR1 LNHDA, CDR2 SQIVND (reference sequence). V lost 2 bases to trimming and J lost 1 base, with 14 bases between them. The CDR3 sequence: CASSILYTGPNTEAFF. The CDR3 region has the DNA TGTGCCAGTAGTATACTCTATACAGGGCCGAACACTGAAGCTTTCTTT.

The CDR3 DNA follows: TGCAGTGCTAGGACTGGACAGGTCTATAGCAATCAGCCCCAGCATTTT. As protein: CSARTGQVYSNQPQHF. This chain connects TRBV20-1 to TRBJ1-5, with 7 bases lining up with TRBD1. Unmatched junction bases numbered 8, after V lost 3 bases and J lost 0 bases. CDR3 size: 16 residues. CDR1 is DFQATT and CDR2 is SNEGSKA in the germline V gene (reference sequence).

This clonotype came up a few times. The V and J genes are TRBV19 and TRBJ1-5; the match to TRBD1 covers 8 bases. Germline CDR1 reads LNHDA; CDR2 reads SQIVND (reference sequence). This CDR3 has 16 amino acids. With 6 bases clipped from V and 2 bases from J, the junction kept 9 bases outside the gene matches. CDR3: CASSSLPGQGNQPQHF. CDR3 coding DNA: TGTGCCAGTAGCAGCTTACCGGGACAGGGCAATCAGCCCCAGCATTTT.

This clonotype was recorded a few times. The rearrangement links TRBV20-1 to TRBJ1-1; D unresolved. With 3 bases removed from V and 4 bases from J, the gap between germline ends came to 12 bases. The CDR3 spans 13 residues. Germline V gene lookup returns CDR1 DFQATT and CDR2 SNEGSKA (reference sequence). Here the CDR3 reads CSARVLAGTEAFF. CDR3 in DNA: TGCAGTGCTAGGGTCCTGGCGGGCACTGAAGCTTTCTTT.

This clonotype showed up just a few times. V is TRBV6-6 and J is TRBJ2-3, with TRBD2 identical over 10 bases. Germline CDR1 MNHNY, CDR2 SVGAGI (reference sequence). V lost 6 bases and J lost 2; bases outside the gene matches: 5. The CDR3 totals 15 residues. Here the CDR3 reads CASRDSGGHTDTQYF. The CDR3 bases are TGTGCCAGCAGAGATAGCGGGGGGCACACAGATACGCAGTATTTT.

This chain joins TRBV28 and TRBJ2-7; D gene uncertain. CDR3 length: 13 residues. Germline V gene lookup returns CDR1 MDHEN and CDR2 SYDVKM. V was clipped by 7 bases and J by 0 bases, with 10 bases between them. CDR3 loop: CASTSAISYEQYF. The DNA for the CDR3 is TGTGCCAGCACGAGCGCGATCTCCTACGAGCAGTACTTC. The whole variable domain, remainder taken from reference TRBV28 and TRBJ2-7, is DVKVTQSSRYLVKRTGEKVFLECVQDMDHENMFWYRQDPGLGLRLIYFSYDVKMKEKGDIPEGYSVSREKKERFSLILESASTNQTSMYLCASTSAISYEQYFGPGTRLTVT.

A note on this clonotype: The junction does not match germline at one end; this may be a read error. This chain joins TRBV12-3 or TRBV12-4 and TRBJ2-3; 7 nucleotides agree with TRBD2. The CDR3 contains 16 residues. The CDR3 DNA reads TGTGCCAGCATTTTAACGGGACTAACTAGCACAGATACGCAGTATTTT. Its protein is CASILTGLTSTDTQYF.

This clonotype was picked up many times. CDR3 nucleotide sequence: TGTGCCAGCAGTTACAGCCCGCAGGGGGCGAACGGGGAGCTGTTTTTT. Protein: CASSYSPQGANGELFF. This sequence joins TRBV6-5 and TRBJ2-2; TRBD1 matches at 8 bases. V dropped 2 bases and J dropped 7; count of bases not matched to a gene: 9. The CDR3 sequence is 16 residues long. The germline CDR1 and CDR2 sequences are MNHEY and SVGAGI.

This sequence joins TRBV5-4 and TRBJ1-1, with D possibly matching TRBD1 (6 bases). Germline V gene sequence: CDR1 SGHNT, CDR2 YYREEE (reference sequence). CDR3 size: 14 residues. Trimming took off 2 bases at V and 1 base at J, with 9 bases between the two ends. In DNA, the CDR3 is TGTGCCAGCAGCTTCGAGGGGGGGAACACTGAAGCTTTCTTT. This sequence encodes CASSFEGGNTEAFF.

The genes are TRBV6-6 and TRBJ2-1, with D perhaps TRBD2 (5 bases). Germline V gene lookup returns CDR1 MNHNY and CDR2 SVGAGI (reference sequence). CDR3 length equals 14 residues. V shed 4 bases and J shed 8 bases, with 15 bases lying between them. The DNA for the CDR3 is TGTGCCAGCAGTTTCCAGGACTGGCGGGATGAGCAGTTCTTC. This translates into CASSFQDWRDEQFF.

At least ten counts were recorded for this clonotype. The V call is TRBV7-2, the J call TRBJ1-2; TRBD1 agrees at 10 bases. The V and J ends lost 5 bases and 8 bases, in that order; junction bases with no gene match: 17. The germline V gene has CDR1 SGHTA and CDR2 FQGNSA. There are 17 residues in the CDR3. Here the CDR3 DNA reads TGTGCCAGCAGCCGCACCGGGACAGGGGCGATAACTAAAGGCTACACCTTC. Protein: CASSRTGTGAITKGYTF. Filled out from reference TRBV7-2 and TRBJ1-2, the complete variable domain reads GAGVSQSPSNKVTEKGKDVELRCDPISGHTALYWYRQSLGQGLEFLIYFQGNSAPDKSGLPSDRFSAERTGGSVSTLTIQRTQQEDSAVYLCASSRTGTGAITKGYTFGSGTRLTVV.

This clonotype was detected a few times. V is TRBV7-9 and J is TRBJ2-7; D perhaps matches TRBD2 (6 bases). This CDR3 region has 15 residues. The V end lost 2 bases, the J end lost 0 bases, and 11 bases lay between the germline ends. Germline CDR1 is SEHNR and CDR2 is FQNEAQ (reference sequence). The CDR3 region has the DNA TGTGCCAGCAGCTTAACCGGACTATCCTCCTACGAGCAGTACTTC. Protein sequence: CASSLTGLSSYEQYF.

The V and J genes are TRBV7-3 and TRBJ2-2, with D possibly TRBD2 on 6 matching bases. V lost 7 bases and J lost 5, with 14 bases in between. There are 14 residues in the CDR3. The germline V gene has CDR1 SGHTA and CDR2 FQGTGA. CDR3 residues: CASTRARGTGELFF. The CDR3 nucleotides are TGTGCCAGCACCCGGGCCCGGGGGACCGGGGAGCTGTTTTTT.

This clonotype showed up just a few times. The chain links TRBV27 to TRBJ2-7; D perhaps matches TRBD2 (6 bases). This CDR3 region has 11 residues. The ends were cut back, 6 bases at V and 6 bases at J, with 9 bases in the middle. The germline CDR1 and CDR2 sequences are MNHEY and SMNVEV (reference sequence). The CDR3 sequence: CASREGLEQYF. CDR3 DNA sequence: TGTGCCAGCAGGGAGGGTCTCGAGCAGTACTTC.